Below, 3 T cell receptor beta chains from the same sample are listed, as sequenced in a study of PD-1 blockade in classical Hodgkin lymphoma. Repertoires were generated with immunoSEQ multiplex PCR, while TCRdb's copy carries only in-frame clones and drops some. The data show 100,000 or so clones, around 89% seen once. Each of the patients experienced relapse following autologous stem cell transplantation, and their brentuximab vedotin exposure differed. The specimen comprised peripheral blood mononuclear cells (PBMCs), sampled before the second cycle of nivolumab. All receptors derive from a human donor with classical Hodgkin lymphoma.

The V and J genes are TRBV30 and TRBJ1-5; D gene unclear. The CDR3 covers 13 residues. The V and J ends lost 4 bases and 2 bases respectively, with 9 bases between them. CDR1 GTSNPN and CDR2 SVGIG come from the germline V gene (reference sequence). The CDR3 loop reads CAWNRGGNQPQHF. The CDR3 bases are TGTGCCTGGAACCGGGGTGGCAATCAGCCCCAGCATTTT.

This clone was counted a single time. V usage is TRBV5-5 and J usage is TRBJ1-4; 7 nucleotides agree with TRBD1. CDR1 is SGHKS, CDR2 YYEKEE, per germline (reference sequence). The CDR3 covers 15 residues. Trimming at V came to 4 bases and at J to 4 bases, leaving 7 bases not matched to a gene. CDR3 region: CASSPGTGDNEKLFF. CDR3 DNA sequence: TGTGCCAGCAGCCCAGGCACAGGGGATAATGAAAAACTGTTTTTT.

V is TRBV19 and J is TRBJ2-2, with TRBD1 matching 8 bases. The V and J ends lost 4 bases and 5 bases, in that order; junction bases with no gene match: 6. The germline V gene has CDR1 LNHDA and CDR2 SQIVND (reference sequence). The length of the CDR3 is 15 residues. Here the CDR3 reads CASSTGQGWTGELFF. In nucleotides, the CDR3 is TGTGCCAGTAGTACCGGACAGGGATGGACCGGGGAGCTGTTTTTT.